This T cell receptor (beta chain) came from a study of graft-versus-host responses after intestinal transplantation. Points from the study as a whole: There was an association between peak levels of circulating GvH clones and early post-transplant HvG declines.

The CDR3 is made up of 13 amino acids. In germline, CDR1 is SGHVS, CDR2 FNYEAQ. V lost 0 bases, J lost 3 bases, and 6 bases lay in between. For this clone: Antigen specificity is unknown.

Measured with immunoSEQ multiplex PCR; TCRdb has only the in-frame clones, and not every one. Here the sample spans some 97,000 clones, more than 75% being singletons. The sample here was unstimulated CD4+ T cells sorted from spleen or lymph node cells, taken before transplant. The sequence was obtained from a human donor who was the organ donor for an intestinal transplant. The chain combines TRBV7-6 with TRBJ2-7, with D perhaps matching TRBD1 (5 bases). The CDR3 DNA follows: TGTGCCAGCAGCTTAGCAGGGGTCTACGAGCAGTACTTC. Protein product: CASSLAGVYEQYF.